This T cell receptor (beta chain) originates from a study of vaccination and CD4 T cells after COVID-19. About the study: Cells received overlapping spike peptides from SARS-CoV-2, HCoV-NL63, HCoV-OC43 and HCoV-229E as stimulation. Cultures that served as controls received a CEFX pool, an HIV-1 Nef pool, or no peptide.

The treatment was: approximately 11-day PBMC culture with coronavirus spike peptide pools or control peptides (ViraFEST assay). As regards this clonotype: The antigen is unknown.

V was pared by 5 bases and J by 5 bases, with 12 bases between. In germline, CDR1 is SEHNR, CDR2 FQNEAQ (reference sequence). This CDR3 is 14 amino acids long. Sequencing of DNA taken from cultured CD4+ T cells relied on the Oncomine TCR Beta short-read assay. One entry per CDR3 protein, called by TCRdb with MiXCR from the PCR reads. The profile shows more than 20,000 distinct CDR3 sequences, 30% to 45% of them singletons. This rearrangement joins TRBV7-9 to TRBJ1-4; D call uncertain. The clonotype comes from a human donor who had recovered from COVID-19. The material sequenced was CD4+ T cells from blood, cultured in vitro, taken before SARS-CoV-2 vaccination. For the CDR3, the DNA is TGTGCCAGCAGCGTGACAACCGGGAATGAAAAACTGTTTTTT. Translated, it gives CASSVTTGNEKLFF.